This entry features one T cell receptor (beta chain) sequence. Its specificity is unknown. The source of the sample is a study of CD4 T cells in relation to SARS-CoV-2 and coronaviruses. Before the COVID-19 pandemic, during about 2011-2019, CD4+ T cells were taken from unexposed donors. After approximately ten days of culture, CD4+ T cells were isolated. Using immunoSEQ multiplex PCR, the repertoire was profiled, and TCRdb retains in-frame clones only, with some absent. This sample carries about 20,000 clones, around 80% of them seen once, and the ten largest clones take approximately 19%. This clonotype was sampled from a human donor in good health. The sequencing sample was made of CD4+ T cells from PBMCs, cultured in vitro.

CDR3 nucleotides: TGTGCCAGCAGCCCAGGGGGGGAGACCCAGTACTTC. It is translated as CASSPGGETQYF. This chain joins TRBV5-5 and TRBJ2-5; D may be TRBD1 (7 bases). CDR1 and CDR2 from the germline V gene are SGHKS and YYEKEE (reference sequence). V was pared by 4 bases and J by 5 bases, with 9 bases between. The CDR3 spans 12 residues.